A single T cell receptor beta chain is shown here with its context. This sample was included in a study of glioma-infiltrating T cells after dendritic cell vaccination. Turning to the study itself: Residual fresh-frozen tumor from the vaccine-lysate resection served as pretreatment tumor.

The immunoSEQ assay amplified TCRB CDR3 from up to 2 ug DNA. The primer mix had 60 V beta and 13 J beta primers. Profiling relied on immunoSEQ multiplex PCR, and the TCRdb table lists in-frame clones only, not all of them. The sample shows 320 or so clones, 85% to 95% of them seen only once. This receptor was obtained from a human donor with glioblastoma. This specimen consisted of tumor tissue, obtained before dendritic cell vaccination.

CDR3 in DNA: TGTGCCAGCAGTCGGGACAGGGCCTACGAGCAGTACTTC. Translation: CASSRDRAYEQYF. This rearrangement joins TRBV6-6 to TRBJ2-7; 9 bases fit TRBD1. The ends lost 5 bases at V and 2 bases at J; junction bases unmatched: 1. The CDR3 is 13 amino acids. The germline V gene encodes CDR1 MNHNY and CDR2 SVGAGI (reference sequence).